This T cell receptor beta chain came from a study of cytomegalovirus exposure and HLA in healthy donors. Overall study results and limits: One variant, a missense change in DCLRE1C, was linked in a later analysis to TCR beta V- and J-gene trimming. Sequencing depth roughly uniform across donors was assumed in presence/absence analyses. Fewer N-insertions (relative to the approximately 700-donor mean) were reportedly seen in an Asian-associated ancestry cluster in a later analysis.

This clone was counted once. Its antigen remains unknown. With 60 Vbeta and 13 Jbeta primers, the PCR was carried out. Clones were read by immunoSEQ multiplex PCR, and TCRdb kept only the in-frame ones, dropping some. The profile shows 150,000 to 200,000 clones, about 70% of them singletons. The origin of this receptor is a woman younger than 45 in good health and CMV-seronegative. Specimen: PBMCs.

The CDR3 nucleotides are TGCGCCAGCAGCGTCCCAGGGGGAGCGCTGTTTTTT. It yields the protein CASSVPGGALFF. The chain employs TRBV5-1 and TRBJ2-2, with TRBD1 identical over 7 bases. The germline V gene encodes CDR1 SGHRS and CDR2 YFSETQ. Trimming at V came to 4 bases and at J to 13 bases, leaving 7 bases not matched to a gene. This CDR3 is 12 amino acids long.